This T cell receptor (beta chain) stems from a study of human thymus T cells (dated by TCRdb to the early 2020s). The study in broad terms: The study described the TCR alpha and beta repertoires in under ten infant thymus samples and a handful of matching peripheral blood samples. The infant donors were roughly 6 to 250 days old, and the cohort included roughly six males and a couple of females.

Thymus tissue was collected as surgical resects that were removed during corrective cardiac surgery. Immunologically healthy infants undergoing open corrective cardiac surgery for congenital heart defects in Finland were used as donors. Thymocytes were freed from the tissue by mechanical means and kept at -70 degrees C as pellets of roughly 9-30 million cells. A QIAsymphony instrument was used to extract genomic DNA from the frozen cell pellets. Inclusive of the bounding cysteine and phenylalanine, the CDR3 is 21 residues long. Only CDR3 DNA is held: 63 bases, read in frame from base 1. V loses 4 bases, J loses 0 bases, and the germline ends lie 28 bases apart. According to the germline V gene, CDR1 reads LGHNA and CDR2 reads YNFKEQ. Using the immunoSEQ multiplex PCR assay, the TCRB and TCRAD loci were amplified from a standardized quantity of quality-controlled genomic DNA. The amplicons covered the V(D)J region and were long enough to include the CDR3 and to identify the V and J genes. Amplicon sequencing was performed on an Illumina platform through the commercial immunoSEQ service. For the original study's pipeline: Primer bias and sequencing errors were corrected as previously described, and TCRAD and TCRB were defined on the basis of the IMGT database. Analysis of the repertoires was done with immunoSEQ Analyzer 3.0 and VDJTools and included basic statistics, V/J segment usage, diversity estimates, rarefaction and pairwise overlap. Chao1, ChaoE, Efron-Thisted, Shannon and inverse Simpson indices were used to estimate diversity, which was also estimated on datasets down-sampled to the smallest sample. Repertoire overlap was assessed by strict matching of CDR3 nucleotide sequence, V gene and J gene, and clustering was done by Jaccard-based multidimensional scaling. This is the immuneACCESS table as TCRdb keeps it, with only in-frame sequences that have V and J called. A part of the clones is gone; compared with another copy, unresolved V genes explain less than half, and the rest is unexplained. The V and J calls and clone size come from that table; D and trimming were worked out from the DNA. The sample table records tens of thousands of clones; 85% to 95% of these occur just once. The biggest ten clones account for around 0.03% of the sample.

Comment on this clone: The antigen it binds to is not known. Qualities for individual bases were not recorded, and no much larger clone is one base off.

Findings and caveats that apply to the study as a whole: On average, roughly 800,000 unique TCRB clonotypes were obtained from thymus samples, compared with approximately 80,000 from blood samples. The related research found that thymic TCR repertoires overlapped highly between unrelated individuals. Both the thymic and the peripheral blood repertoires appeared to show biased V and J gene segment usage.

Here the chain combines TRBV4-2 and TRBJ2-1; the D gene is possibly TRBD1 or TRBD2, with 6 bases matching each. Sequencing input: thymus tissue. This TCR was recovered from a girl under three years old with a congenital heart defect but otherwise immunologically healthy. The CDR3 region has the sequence CASSPLPGSGEGGSSYNEQFF. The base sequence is TGTGCCAGCAGCCCCCTGCCCGGGTCAGGGGAAGGAGGGAGCTCCTACAATGAGCAGTTCTTC.